Listed below are T cell receptor beta chains from one sample, sequenced in a study of response to subunit inactivated influenza vaccine. TCRdb reprocessed the RT-PCR reads via MiXCR and lists one record per CDR3 protein. The sample contains hundreds of thousands of distinct CDR3 sequences, approximately 18% of which appear only once. This sample comprised PBMCs from blood, obtained roughly 5 days after vaccination. These TCRs come from a man in his forties or fifties who received an inactivated influenza vaccine. The CDR3 runs from the conserved cysteine through the conserved F or W. D genes are given only for firm matches. Size values are once, few and many counts, or a class for expanded clones, and some rows have none.

>TRBJ1-6|.|TRBV20-1|TRBD1
TGCAGTGCTAGAGCTGGACAGGGATATTCACCCCTCCACTTT
CSARAGQGYSPLHF
>TRBJ2-7|few|TRBV4-3|.
TGCGCCAGCAGCCAAGAATGGCGGCTCTACGAGCAGTACTTC
CASSQEWRLYEQYF
>TRBJ2-2|.|TRBV20-1|.
TGCAGTGCTATGCGCGGGGAGCTGTTTTTT
CSAMRGELFF
>TRBJ2-1|once|TRBV21-1|.
TGTGCCAGCAGCATAGGGATCGGGACCTACAATGAGCAGTTCTTC
CASSIGIGTYNEQFF
>TRBJ2-1|.|TRBV29-1|.
TGCAGCGTTGGGCTAAGGGGTGTCCCCTACAATGAGCAGTTCTTC
CSVGLRGVPYNEQFF
>TRBJ2-7|.|TRBV20-1|.
TGCAGTGCTAGAGATTTGACTGGAGACTACGAGCAGTACTTC
CSARDLTGDYEQYF
>TRBJ1-1|few|TRBV4-1|.
TGCGCCAGCAGCCAAGGGTTCATAGGCCGTTGGGCAGTTGAAGCTTTCTTT
CASSQGFIGRWAVEAFF
>TRBJ2-5|.|TRBV9|TRBD2
TGTGCCAGCAGCGTGGGCCAGCGGGATTGGGGAGAGACCCAGTACTTC
CASSVGQRDWGETQYF
>TRBJ1-1|few|TRBV5-1|TRBD1
TGCGCCAGCGGGGACAGTTTGAACACTGAAGCTTTCTTT
CASGDSLNTEAFF
>TRBJ1-4|.|TRBV5-1|TRBD1
TGCGCCAGCAGCTTGCTCGCGGACAGGCCTAATGAAAAACTGTTTTTT
CASSLLADRPNEKLFF
>TRBJ1-5|.|TRBV6-5|TRBD1
TGTGCCAGCAGTTCTCTGCTATTGAAAGACAGGGGCAATCAGCCCCAGCATTTT
CASSSLLLKDRGNQPQHF
>TRBJ2-7|many|TRBV7-2|.
TGTGCCAGCAGCTTAGGAGTCCTCTACGAGCAGTACTTC
CASSLGVLYEQYF
>TRBJ2-5|.|TRBV5-6|.
TGTGCCAGCAGCCCCGCTGCAGGAGGGGGGTTGGCCCAGTACTTC
CASSPAAGGGLAQYF
>TRBJ2-1|.|TRBV29-1|TRBD2
TGCAGCGTTCTCAGCGGGGATTACAATGAGCAGTTCTTC
CSVLSGDYNEQFF
>TRBJ2-5|few|TRBV5-1|.
TGCGCCAGCAGCTTGGCCACGGGTAAAGAGACCCAGTACTTC
CASSLATGKETQYF
>TRBJ2-2|.|TRBV19|.
TGTGCCAGTAGTATAAGACGGAGAGACGCGAACACCGGGGAGCTGTTTTTT
CASSIRRRDANTGELFF
>TRBJ1-1|many|TRBV4-3|.
TGCGCCAGCAGCCAAGATAGAGGGGGCACTGAAGCTTTCTTT
CASSQDRGGTEAFF
>TRBJ2-1|.|TRBV4-2|TRBD2
TGTGCCAGCAGCCCTTATATAACTAGCGGATCCTACAATGAGCAGTTCTTC
CASSPYITSGSYNEQFF
>TRBJ1-1|.|TRBV29-1|.
TGCAGCGTTGCCAGTCAGAACACTGAAGCTTTCTTT
CSVASQNTEAFF
>TRBJ1-2|many|TRBV20-1|.
TGCAGTGCCCCCCCGGGGACCGTTAACTATGGCTACACCTTC
CSAPPGTVNYGYTF
>TRBJ2-1|.|TRBV19|.
TGTGCCAGTAGTATTGTGTTAGGCAATGAGCAGTTCTTC
CASSIVLGNEQFF
>TRBJ2-2|.|TRBV9|TRBD2
TGTGCCAGCAGCGGCGTAGCGGGTAGCACCGGGGAGCTGTTTTTT
CASSGVAGSTGELFF
>TRBJ2-5|.|TRBV7-8|.
TGTGCCAGCTACAGGGGGGGAGAGACCCAGTACTTC
CASYRGGETQYF
>TRBJ2-1|few|TRBV12-5|TRBD2
TGTGCTAGTGGTTTAGGAGCGGGAGAAACGCAGTTCTTC
CASGLGAGETQFF
>TRBJ2-6|few|TRBV7-2|.
TGTGCCAGCAGCCCGGAAAGCGCTGGGGCCAACGTCCTGACTTTC
CASSPESAGANVLTF
>TRBJ1-1|once|TRBV20-1|.
TGCAGTGCGAATGCATTTGCGTACGGAGAAGCTTTCTTT
CSANAFAYGEAFF
>TRBJ2-7|many|TRBV10-2|.
TGCGCCAGCAGTGAGCACGAGCAGTACTTC
CASSEHEQYF
>TRBJ2-7|many|TRBV20-1|TRBD1
TGCAGTGCTAGAGATCACCTAGGGACAGGGGTGTGGGAGCAGTACTTC
CSARDHLGTGVWEQYF
>TRBJ2-5|few|TRBV29-1|.
TGCAGCGTTGACGACAGCCAAGAGACCCAGTACTTC
CSVDDSQETQYF
>TRBJ2-1|few|TRBV9|.
TGTGCCAGCAGCGTAGCTCCGGGACCTTACAATGAGCAGTTCTTC
CASSVAPGPYNEQFF
>TRBJ2-1|few|TRBV20-1|TRBD2
TGCAGTGCTTACGGACTAGCGGGGACAAGCTACAATGAGCAGTTCTTC
CSAYGLAGTSYNEQFF
>TRBJ1-5|few|TRBV12-3/TRBV12-4|TRBD1
TGTGCCAGCAGCCGGAGACAGGGAAGTCAGCCCCAGCATTTT
CASSRRQGSQPQHF
>TRBJ2-2|few|TRBV12-3/TRBV12-4|TRBD1
TGTGCCAGCAGACCTCAGGGGGCAAGCACCGGGGAGCTGTTTTTT
CASRPQGASTGELFF
>TRBJ2-1|few|TRBV2|TRBD1
TGTGCCAGCAGAACAGGGGTGGGGAATGAGCAGTTCTTC
CASRTGVGNEQFF